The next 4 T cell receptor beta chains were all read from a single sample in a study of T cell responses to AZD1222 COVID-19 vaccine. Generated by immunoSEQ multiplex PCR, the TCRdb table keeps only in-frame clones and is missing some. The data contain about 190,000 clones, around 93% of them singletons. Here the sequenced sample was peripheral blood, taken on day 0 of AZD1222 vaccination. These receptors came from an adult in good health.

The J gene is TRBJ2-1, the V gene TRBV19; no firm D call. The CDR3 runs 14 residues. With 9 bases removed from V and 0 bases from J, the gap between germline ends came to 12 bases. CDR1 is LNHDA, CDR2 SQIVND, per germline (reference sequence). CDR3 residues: CASALVTSYNEQFF. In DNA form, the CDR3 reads TGTGCCAGCGCCCTTGTCACCTCCTACAATGAGCAGTTCTTC.

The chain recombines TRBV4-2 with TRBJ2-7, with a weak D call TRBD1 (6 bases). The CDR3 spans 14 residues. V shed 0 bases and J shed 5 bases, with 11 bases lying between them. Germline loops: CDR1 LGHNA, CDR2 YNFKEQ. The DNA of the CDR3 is TGTGCCAGCAGCCAAGAACGGACAGACCACGAGCAGTACTTC. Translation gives CASSQERTDHEQYF.

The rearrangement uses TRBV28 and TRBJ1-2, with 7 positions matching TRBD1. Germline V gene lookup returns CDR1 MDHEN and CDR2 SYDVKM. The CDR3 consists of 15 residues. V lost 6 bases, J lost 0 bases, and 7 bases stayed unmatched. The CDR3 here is CASRPEGQPNYGYTF. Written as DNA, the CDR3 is TGTGCCAGCAGACCCGAGGGACAGCCTAACTATGGCTACACCTTC.

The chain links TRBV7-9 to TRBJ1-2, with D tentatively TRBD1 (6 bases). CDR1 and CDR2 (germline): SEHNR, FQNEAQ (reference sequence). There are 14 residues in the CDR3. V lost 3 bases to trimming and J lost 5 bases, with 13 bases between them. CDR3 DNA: TGTGCCAGCAGCTTTGAGGGGGACGGATATGGCTACACCTTC. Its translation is CASSFEGDGYGYTF.